One and the same sample provided the 28 T cell receptor beta chains below, sequenced in a study of blood T cell repertoires in COVID-19. The table came from immunoSEQ multiplex PCR; TCRdb's copy has only in-frame clones and leaves some out. The sample has fewer than 250,000 clones, under 80% seen once. The material sequenced was peripheral blood. Source of these receptors: a woman aged 45 to 65 with acute or convalescent COVID-19.

The chain recombines TRBV12-3 or TRBV12-4 with TRBJ1-1; the D gene is possibly TRBD1 (6 bases). V was clipped by 11 bases and J by 1 base, with 14 bases between them. The CDR3 runs 13 residues. The CDR3 nucleotides read TGTGCCCTTCGGGACACTTGGAACACTGAAGCTTTCTTT. Its protein is CALRDTWNTEAFF.

This clone came up once. The chain has TRBV6-5 and TRBJ2-5; the match to TRBD1 covers 7 bases. V was clipped by 6 bases and J by 2 bases; unmatched bases: 3. The CDR3 is 13 amino acids. The germline V gene has CDR1 MNHEY and CDR2 SVGAGI. CDR3 region: CASSRGQQETQYF. The CDR3 DNA reads as TGTGCCAGCAGCCGGGGACAGCAAGAGACCCAGTACTTC.

This chain joins TRBV3-1 (or the pseudogene TRBV3-2) and TRBJ2-7, with 9 bases aligning to TRBD2. V was clipped by 0 bases and J by 0 bases; unmatched bases: 6. Germline V gene data show CDR1 as LGHDT and CDR2 as YNNKEL (reference sequence). The CDR3 has 17 residues. CDR3 sequence (DNA): TGTGCCAGCAGCCAAGACTGGCTAGCGGGAAACTCCTACGAGCAGTACTTC. It encodes CASSQDWLAGNSYEQYF.

Details on this clone: Additional DNA sequences in this sample encode the identical CDR3. The chain is built from TRBV18 and TRBJ1-4; 9 positions agree with TRBD1. This CDR3 has 14 amino acids. Trimming took 3 bases from V and 4 from J; bases not matched to a gene: 0. Germline CDR1 KGHSH, CDR2 LQKENI. CDR3 DNA: TGTGCCAGCTCACCGGGACAGGGTAATGAAAAACTGTTTTTT. It translates to CASSPGQGNEKLFF.

The chain is built from TRBV14 and TRBJ1-4, with 9 bases fitting TRBD1. Per germline, CDR1 SGHDN and CDR2 FVKESK. The junction had 5 bases not matched to a gene; V was cut back by 4 bases and J by 8 bases. The CDR3 extends over 14 amino acids. This CDR3 reads CASSPGQGLEKLFF. The CDR3 DNA is TGTGCCAGCAGCCCGGGACAGGGTCTAGAAAAACTGTTTTTT.

This clone was seen only a few times. V usage is TRBV25-1 and J usage is TRBJ1-2; D is unclear. This CDR3 spans 13 amino acids. Germline loops: CDR1 MGHDK, CDR2 SYGVNS. V was pared by 3 bases and J by 8 bases, with 13 bases between. The CDR3 protein is CASSDIGQRGYTF. CDR3 nucleotides: TGTGCCAGCAGTGATATCGGCCAGCGAGGCTACACCTTC.

V gene TRBV6-2 or TRBV6-3 combines with J gene TRBJ2-3; 9 bases align to TRBD2. V was clipped by 4 bases and J by 2 bases; unmatched bases: 4. The CDR3 length is 15 residues. The germline CDR1 and CDR2 sequences are MNHEY and SVGEGT. The CDR3 reads CASSLAGASTDTQYF. Written as DNA, the CDR3 is TGTGCCAGCAGTTTAGCGGGAGCTTCCACAGATACGCAGTATTTT.

The rearrangement joins TRBV6-6 to TRBJ2-2, with a weak D call TRBD1 (5 bases). The CDR3 runs to 15 residues. Germline-derived CDR1 and CDR2 are MNHNY and SVGAGI (reference sequence). V was pared by 1 base and J by 6 bases, with 12 bases between. The chain's CDR3 is CASSYLGRVAGELFF. The CDR3 bases are TGTGCCAGCAGTTACTTGGGCAGGGTGGCCGGGGAGCTGTTTTTT.

The rearrangement links TRBV7-2 to TRBJ1-1; 9 nucleotides line up with TRBD1. Germline CDR1 is SGHTA and CDR2 is FQGNSA. Trimming at V came to 5 bases and at J to 5 bases, leaving 6 bases not matched to a gene. The CDR3 totals 14 residues. The CDR3 DNA is TGTGCCAGCAGCGAAGACAGGGGGTCGACTGAAGCTTTCTTT. Translated: CASSEDRGSTEAFF.

This chain joins TRBV5-1 and TRBJ1-1; tentative D call: TRBD1 (6 bases). Germline loops: CDR1 SGHRS, CDR2 YFSETQ. The CDR3 length is 16 residues. V lost 0 bases and J lost 5, with 17 bases in between. The CDR3 DNA is TGCGCCAGCAGCTTGGTGGTAGGGGGTAGTGGGACTGAAGCTTTCTTT. Protein: CASSLVVGGSGTEAFF.

CDR3 sequence (DNA): TGTGCCAGCCGACAGGGTTATAGCACAGATACGCAGTATTTT. It encodes CASRQGYSTDTQYF. V and J are TRBV19 and TRBJ2-3, with 7 bases fitting TRBD1. The CDR3 has 14 residues. The V segment lost 9 bases and the J segment 0 bases; nucleotides outside the gene matches: 6. CDR1 and CDR2 (germline): LNHDA, SQIVND (reference sequence).

This chain connects TRBV6-2 or TRBV6-3 to TRBJ1-2; the match to TRBD1 covers 8 bases. J gave up 6 bases and V 4 bases, and 13 bases lay outside the gene matches. This CDR3 is built from 16 residues. Germline CDR1 and CDR2: MNHEY and SVGEGT. CDR3 sequence: CASSLLTGTGTNGYTF. CDR3 nucleotide sequence: TGTGCCAGCAGTTTACTTACTGGGACAGGAACAAATGGCTACACCTTC.

The chain links TRBV2 to TRBJ1-5, with D possibly being TRBD1 (5 bases). Trimming cost V 7 bases and J 0 bases, with 16 bases left between them. There are 16 residues in the CDR3. Per germline, CDR1 SNHLY and CDR2 FYNNEI. CDR3 sequence (DNA): TGTGCCAGCACTGGAACAGGAGCCACTAGCAATCAGCCCCAGCATTTT. It codes for CASTGTGATSNQPQHF.

This clone was seen more than once but under ten times. This sequence joins TRBV5-6 and TRBJ2-3; 9 bases are shared with TRBD1. V dropped 1 base and J dropped 5; count of bases not matched to a gene: 5. Per germline, CDR1 SGHDT and CDR2 YYEEEE. The CDR3 is 15 amino acids. CDR3 sequence reads: CASSLLGQGIDTQYF. CDR3 sequence (DNA): TGTGCCAGCAGCTTGCTTGGACAGGGGATAGATACGCAGTATTTT.

The V and J genes are TRBV18 and TRBJ1-6, with 7 bases matching TRBD1. The CDR3 loop spans 19 amino acids. Germline loops: CDR1 KGHSH, CDR2 LQKENI. The V segment lost 2 bases and the J segment 7 bases; nucleotides outside the gene matches: 17. CDR3 region: CASSPSIFGGQAPNSPLHF. CDR3 in DNA: TGTGCCAGCTCACCATCAATTTTTGGCGGACAGGCCCCAAATTCACCCCTCCACTTT.

The rearrangement joins TRBV2 to TRBJ1-3, with D uncertain. Germline CDR1 reads SNHLY; CDR2 reads FYNNEI. The CDR3 has 12 amino acids. V was cut by 4 bases and J by 4 bases, with 5 bases left in between. CDR3: CASSAVGNTIYF. Written as DNA, the CDR3 is TGTGCCAGCAGTGCGGTAGGAAACACCATATATTTT.

The rearrangement links TRBV27 to TRBJ2-3, with 11 bases lining up with TRBD2. The CDR3 contains 21 residues. V was clipped by 3 bases and J by 2 bases; unmatched bases: 19. CDR1 and CDR2 from the germline V gene are MNHEY and SMNVEV (reference sequence). CDR3 residues: CASSFYALGLADKSSTDTQYF. As DNA, the CDR3 is TGTGCCAGCAGTTTCTACGCCTTGGGACTAGCGGACAAGAGCTCCACAGATACGCAGTATTTT.

This chain links TRBV19 with TRBJ2-7, with 9 bases matching TRBD2. The trim removed 6 bases at V and 5 bases at J, leaving 32 bases unmatched. CDR1 is LNHDA and CDR2 is SQIVND in the germline V gene (reference sequence). This CDR3 comprises 22 residues. The CDR3: CASSVTLLISRLRAGGGDEQYF. The DNA of the CDR3 is TGTGCCAGTAGCGTAACACTCCTTATTTCCCGGTTGAGAGCGGGGGGTGGAGACGAGCAGTACTTC.

This sequence joins TRBV18 and TRBJ2-7; 8 positions agree with TRBD2. V lost 0 bases and J lost 5; bases outside the gene matches: 9. Germline V gene sequence: CDR1 KGHSH, CDR2 LQKENI. The CDR3 has 16 residues. CDR3 sequence (DNA): TGTGCCAGCTCACCACCCCAGGGTAGCGGGACGGACGAGCAGTACTTC. Translated: CASSPPQGSGTDEQYF.

V and J are TRBV25-1 and TRBJ1-2, with TRBD1 matching over 7 bases. CDR3 length equals 14 residues. The junction had 4 bases not matched to a gene; V was cut back by 2 bases and J by 4 bases. Germline V gene lookup returns CDR1 MGHDK and CDR2 SYGVNS. The CDR3 here is CASSERDRPYGYTF. The CDR3 nucleotides are TGTGCCAGCAGTGAAAGGGACAGACCCTATGGCTACACCTTC.

This chain links TRBV30 with TRBJ2-7; 7 bases line up with TRBD1. From germline, CDR1 is GTSNPN and CDR2 SVGIG (reference sequence). The V gene end was trimmed by 1 base and the J gene end by 0 bases; junction bases not matched to a gene: 3. CDR3 size: 14 residues. CDR3 sequence reads: CAWSAGQSSYEQYF. The CDR3 DNA follows: TGTGCCTGGAGTGCGGGACAGAGCTCCTACGAGCAGTACTTC.

The CDR3 DNA reads as TGTGCCAGCAGCTTTAGCGGGGCCACTGAAGCTTTCTTT. This codes for CASSFSGATEAFF. The chain uses TRBV5-4 and TRBJ1-1, with D perhaps TRBD1 (5 bases). Germline V lookup: CDR1 SGHNT, CDR2 YYREEE (reference sequence). The CDR3 spans 13 residues. V was clipped by 2 bases and J by 4 bases, with 9 bases between them.

V usage is TRBV28 and J usage is TRBJ2-3; 7 positions match TRBD1. J gave up 1 base and V 6 bases, and 4 bases lay outside the gene matches. The germline CDR1 and CDR2 sequences are MDHEN and SYDVKM. This CDR3 has 14 residues. CDR3 sequence (DNA): TGTGCCAGCAGCTCGACAGGGCGCACAGATACGCAGTATTTT. Translation: CASSSTGRTDTQYF.

The chain carries TRBV25-1 and TRBJ1-1, with a weak D call TRBD1 (5 bases). V lost 1 base to trimming and J lost 2 bases, with 11 bases between them. The CDR3 spans 15 residues. Looked up from germline, CDR1 is MGHDK and CDR2 is SYGVNS. The CDR3 sequence: CASSEWSGRNTEAFF. CDR3 DNA: TGTGCCAGCAGTGAATGGTCAGGGCGTAACACTGAAGCTTTCTTT.

The chain recombines TRBV6-2 or TRBV6-3 with TRBJ1-5, with a weak D call TRBD1 (5 bases). Per germline, CDR1 MNHEY and CDR2 SVGEGT. V lost 2 bases to trimming and J lost 0 bases, with 11 bases between them. The CDR3 covers 16 residues. Written as DNA, the CDR3 is TGTGCCAGCAGTTACACCGCGACAGTTAGCAATCAGCCCCAGCATTTT. Residues: CASSYTATVSNQPQHF.

This clone was seen at least ten times. V is TRBV12-5 and J is TRBJ1-4; 7 bases agree with TRBD1. With V trimmed by 0 bases and J by 8 bases, 15 bases remained unmatched. In germline, CDR1 is LGHNT, CDR2 FRNRAP. The CDR3 runs 18 residues. DNA for the CDR3: TGTGCTAGTGGTTTGGTTGCCGCCGACAGGGTAGAGAGCGAAAAACTGTTTTTT. This codes for CASGLVAADRVESEKLFF. The full variable domain, completed using reference TRBV12-5 and TRBJ1-4, is DARVTQTPRHKVTEMGQEVTMRCQPILGHNTVFWYRQTMMQGLELLAYFRNRAPLDDSGMPKDRFSAEMPDATLATLKIQPSEPRDSAVYFCASGLVAADRVESEKLFFGSGTQLSVL.

The genes are TRBV6-1 and TRBJ2-1; TRBD2 matches 8 bases. V shed 0 bases and J 8 bases; nucleotides not matched to a gene: 6. CDR3 size: 15 residues. The V gene's germline CDR1 is MNHNS and CDR2 SASEGT. This chain's CDR3 is CASSEARGGMDEQFF. In DNA form, the CDR3 reads TGTGCCAGCAGTGAAGCCCGCGGGGGGATGGATGAGCAGTTCTTC.

The J gene is TRBJ1-6, the V gene TRBV5-4, with D possibly TRBD1 on 5 matching bases. V shed 4 bases and J shed 4 bases, with 9 bases lying between them. The length of the CDR3 is 14 residues. The germline gives CDR1 SGHNT, CDR2 YYREEE (reference sequence). In nucleotides, the CDR3 is TGTGCCAGCAGCCCGGCAGGGTATAATTCACCCCTCCACTTT. Its translation is CASSPAGYNSPLHF.